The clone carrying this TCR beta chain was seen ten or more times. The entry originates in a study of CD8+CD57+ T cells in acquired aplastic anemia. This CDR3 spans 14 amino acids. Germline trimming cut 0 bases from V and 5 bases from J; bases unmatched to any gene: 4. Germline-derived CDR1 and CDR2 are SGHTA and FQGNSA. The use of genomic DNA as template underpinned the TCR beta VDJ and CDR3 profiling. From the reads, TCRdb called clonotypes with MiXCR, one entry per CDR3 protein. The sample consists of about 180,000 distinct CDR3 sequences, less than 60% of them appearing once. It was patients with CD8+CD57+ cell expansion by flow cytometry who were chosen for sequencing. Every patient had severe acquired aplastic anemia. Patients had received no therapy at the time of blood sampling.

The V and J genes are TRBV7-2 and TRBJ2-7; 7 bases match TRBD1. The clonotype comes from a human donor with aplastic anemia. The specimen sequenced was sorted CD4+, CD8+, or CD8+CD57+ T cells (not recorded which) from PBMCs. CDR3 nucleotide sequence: TGTGCCAGCAGCTTAGCCCCACAGGGGAACGAGCAGTACTTC. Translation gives CASSLAPQGNEQYF.